The 17 T cell receptor beta chains presented below share a single source sample, sequenced in a study of T cells in Graves' hyperthyroidism and ophthalmopathy. Researchers amplified the TCR beta CDR3 regions from RNA transcripts. An initial round of RT-PCR targeting the TCR CDR3 relied on the HTBI primer set. TCRdb independently ran MiXCR on the multiplex PCR reads; one entry per CDR3 protein. This table holds about 290,000 distinct CDR3 sequences, over 15% found once. Sequenced material: blood. Source of these receptors: a woman aged 55-75 years with Graves' ophthalmopathy.

The chain uses TRBV7-9 and TRBJ1-3; D gene ambiguous. Germline V gives CDR1 SEHNR, CDR2 FQNEAQ (reference sequence). This CDR3 has 14 residues. The germline V and J ends were trimmed by 5 bases and 4 bases, with 12 bases remaining between them. CDR3 loop: CASSIEGGGNTIYF. The CDR3 bases are TGTGCCAGCAGCATAGAAGGAGGGGGAAACACCATATATTTT.

There are many counts of this clonotype. V and J are TRBV7-2 and TRBJ2-5, with D possibly TRBD1 on 6 matching bases. The CDR3 is made up of 13 amino acids. CDR1 is SGHTA, CDR2 FQGNSA, per germline. The V and J ends lost 3 bases and 2 bases respectively, with 7 bases between them. Here the CDR3 DNA reads TGTGCCAGCAGCTTCGACAGGCAAGAGACCCAGTACTTC. This gives the protein CASSFDRQETQYF.

The V and J genes are TRBV6-5 and TRBJ2-3; a possible D gene is TRBD1 (5 bases). The CDR3 is 16 residues long. CDR1 and CDR2 from the germline V gene are MNHEY and SVGAGI. V gave up 0 bases and J gave up 7 bases, with 17 bases separating them. The CDR3 loop reads CASSYSRRDSTNTQYF. CDR3 bases: TGTGCCAGCAGTTACTCGAGACGCGACAGCACTAATACGCAGTATTTT.

This clonotype was counted between two and nine times. The V and J genes are TRBV10-3 and TRBJ1-6; the D gene is possibly TRBD1 (5 bases). CDR3 length: 14 residues. V dropped 6 bases and J dropped 3 bases, with 9 bases sitting between them. Germline V gene data show CDR1 as ENHRY and CDR2 as SYGVKD. In nucleotides, the CDR3 is TGTGCCATCAGCCGGGACCGCTATAATTCACCCCTCCACTTT. Translated, it gives CAISRDRYNSPLHF.

This clonotype has at least ten counts. The rearrangement links TRBV20-1 to TRBJ2-5; D is perhaps TRBD2 (5 bases). With 2 bases removed from V and 4 bases from J, the gap between germline ends came to 11 bases. The length of the CDR3 is 13 residues. Germline V gives CDR1 DFQATT, CDR2 SNEGSKA (reference sequence). CDR3 sequence (DNA): TGCAGTGCTAGACTAGCTAACTTAGAGACCCAGTACTTC. It specifies CSARLANLETQYF.

A few counts support this clonotype. The V call is TRBV10-3, the J call TRBJ2-7; perhaps TRBD1 as D (5 bases). This CDR3 spans 14 amino acids. Germline V gene sequence: CDR1 ENHRY, CDR2 SYGVKD. Trimming took off 3 bases at V and 2 bases at J, with 11 bases between the two ends. The CDR3 DNA sequence: TGTGCCATCAGTGATGGATCAGGGCCCTACGAGCAGTACTTC. It encodes CAISDGSGPYEQYF.

The sample holds many counts of this clonotype. The junction does not match germline at one end; this may be a read error. J is TRBJ1-5 and V is TRBV6-1; D unclear. The CDR3 sequence is 13 residues long. The germline V gene encodes CDR1 MNHNS and CDR2 SASEGT. The CDR3 nucleotides read TGTACCAGCAGTCCCGACCGTAATCAGCCCCAGCATTTT. The encoded protein is CTSSPDRNQPQHF.

Comments on this clonotype: The junction departs from the called germline gene at one end, perhaps through a read error. The chain joins TRBV19 to TRBJ2-7; 13 bases agree with TRBD2. Per germline, CDR1 LNHDA and CDR2 SQIVND (reference sequence). This CDR3 has 16 amino acids. The CDR3 sequence: CASSIRLAGGIYEQCF. For the CDR3, the DNA is TGTGCCAGTAGTATCCGACTAGCGGGAGGAATCTACGAGCAGTGCTTC.

This clonotype was seen only a few times. The V and J genes are TRBV5-6 and TRBJ2-5, with D perhaps assigned TRBD1 or TRBD2 (5 bases each). V lost 8 bases and J 10 bases, leaving 24 bases between the germline ends. The CDR3 runs 14 residues. In germline, CDR1 is SGHDT, CDR2 YYEEEE. CDR3 DNA sequence: TGTGCCAGTAGTATAGACAGCCCCTCTCGGGACCAGTACTTC. The encoded protein is CASSIDSPSRDQYF.

This rearrangement joins TRBV20-1 to TRBJ2-7; weak D call: TRBD1 (5 bases). V was trimmed by 6 bases and J by 7 bases, leaving 13 bases between them. This CDR3 comprises 11 residues. Germline V gene lookup returns CDR1 DFQATT and CDR2 SNEGSKA (reference sequence). In nucleotides, the CDR3 is TGCAGTGCCGTAAGGGGTTATGAGCAGTACTTC. This encodes CSAVRGYEQYF.

This clonotype was counted only a few times. This rearrangement joins TRBV6-2 or TRBV6-3 to TRBJ2-3; 8 bases align to TRBD2. Germline loops: CDR1 MNHEY, CDR2 SVGEGT. After removal of 5 bases from V and 8 bases from J, the junction contained 9 bases not matched to a gene. The length of the CDR3 is 14 residues. The CDR3 spells CASSGSGRGGTQYF. The CDR3 region has the DNA TGTGCCAGCAGTGGTAGCGGACGGGGGGGTACGCAGTATTTT.

Turning to this clonotype: A read error is possible here, since a much larger clone lies one base away. J is TRBJ2-3 and V is TRBV5-1, with 12 nucleotides matching TRBD1. The V gene's germline CDR1 is SGHRS and CDR2 YFSETQ. CDR3 length: 16 amino acids. The CDR3 bases are TGCGCCAGCAGCTTGCAGGGGACAGGGGGCACAAATACGCAGTATTTT. Translated: CASSLQGTGGTNTQYF. The variable domain in full, completed from reference TRBV5-1 and TRBJ2-3, reads KAGVTQTPRYLIKTRGQQVTLSCSPISGHRSVSWYQQTPGQGLQFLFEYFSETQRNKGNFPGRFSGRQFSNSRSEMNVSTLELGDSALYLCASSLQGTGGTNTQYFGPGTRLTVL.

In this sample, this clonotype turned up a few times. V usage is TRBV4-3 and J usage is TRBJ2-1, with TRBD2 identical over 10 bases. V lost 0 bases and J lost 0; bases outside the gene matches: 8. In germline, CDR1 is LGHNA, CDR2 YSLEER. There are 19 residues in the CDR3. The CDR3: CASSQDRTGLAASYNEQFF. The DNA for the CDR3 is TGCGCCAGCAGCCAAGATAGGACCGGACTAGCGGCCTCCTACAATGAGCAGTTCTTC.

This clonotype was recorded many times. This chain connects TRBV28 to TRBJ2-1; no definite D call. The CDR3 extends over 17 amino acids. From germline, CDR1 is MDHEN and CDR2 SYDVKM. V was shortened by 2 bases and J by 7 bases, with 21 bases between the two germline ends. The CDR3 spells CASSLGSGFSPKNEQFF. The CDR3 DNA follows: TGTGCCAGCAGTTTAGGCTCTGGATTTTCCCCTAAGAATGAGCAGTTCTTC.

This clonotype came up many times. The V gene is TRBV5-1, the J gene TRBJ1-4; maybe TRBD1 (6 bases). Germline V gene data show CDR1 as SGHRS and CDR2 as YFSETQ. CDR3 length equals 14 residues. The ends were cut back, 4 bases at V and 8 bases at J, with 15 bases in the middle. Here the CDR3 reads CASSADSLGEKLFF. The CDR3 coding sequence is TGCGCCAGCAGCGCGGACAGCCTAGGGGAAAAACTGTTTTTT.

Many counts were recorded for this clonotype. The chain recombines TRBV11-1 with TRBJ2-7; 9 nucleotides match TRBD2. V shed 6 bases and J 4 bases; nucleotides not matched to a gene: 7. Germline V CDR1 and CDR2: SGHAT, FQDESV (reference sequence). This CDR3 contains 14 residues. The CDR3 DNA reads as TGTGCCAGCAGAGTTAGCGGGAGCAAGTACGAGCAGTACTTC. Protein product: CASRVSGSKYEQYF. The whole variable domain, remainder taken from reference TRBV11-1 and TRBJ2-7, is EAEVAQSPRYKITEKSQAVAFWCDPISGHATLYWYRQILGQGPELLVQFQDESVVDDSQLPKDRFSAERLKGVDSTLKIQPAELGDSAMYLCASRVSGSKYEQYFGPGTRLTVT.

This clonotype was seen a few times. V and J are TRBV20-1 and TRBJ2-1, with a tentative D call TRBD2 (6 bases). Looked up from germline, CDR1 is DFQATT and CDR2 is SNEGSKA (reference sequence). This CDR3 region has 14 residues. Trimming removed 6 bases at V and 1 base at J, with 13 bases between. CDR3 region: CSARLVGSYNEQFF. DNA for the CDR3: TGCAGTGCACGACTAGTAGGGTCCTACAATGAGCAGTTCTTC.